Each of the 6 T cell receptor beta chains below was sequenced from the same sample in a study of blood T cells in healthy people across ages. With a J-beta primer mix and a sample-barcoded 5' primer, a second PCR ran 7 to 11 cycles. TCRdb reanalysed the 5' RACE reads using MiXCR and keeps one entry per CDR3 protein. The sample lists about a million distinct CDR3 sequences, just over 50% occurring once. The sequenced sample consisted of blood. These receptor sequences come from a woman aged 55-69 years in good health.

This clonotype is a singleton in its sample. The chain recombines TRBV29-1 with TRBJ1-1; possible D gene TRBD1, 6 bases. Germline lookup yields CDR1 SQVTM and CDR2 ANQGSEA. The V end lost 6 bases, the J end lost 0 bases, and 20 bases lay between the germline ends. The CDR3 sequence is 16 residues long. The CDR3 DNA reads as TGCAGCGTCTCCTCCTACAGGGAGCTAATGAACACTGAAGCTTTCTTT. Amino acid sequence: CSVSSYRELMNTEAFF.

This chain joins TRBV20-1 and TRBJ1-4; no definite D call. Trimming stripped 3 bases from V and 5 bases from J, with 13 bases between. Looked up from germline, CDR1 is DFQATT and CDR2 is SNEGSKA (reference sequence). The CDR3 is 14 residues long. CDR3 loop: CSASKGKYNEKLFF. The CDR3, as DNA: TGCAGTGCTAGCAAAGGGAAATACAATGAAAAACTGTTTTTT.

The V gene is TRBV11-2, the J gene TRBJ1-6; TRBD1 matches 10 bases. Trimming at V came to 2 bases and at J to 2 bases, leaving 12 bases not matched to a gene. CDR3 length: 20 amino acids. Germline lookup yields CDR1 SGHAT and CDR2 FQNNGV. Here the CDR3 DNA reads TGTGCCAGCAGCTTATTTTCCGGACAGGGGGAATTCACCTATAATTCACCCCTCCACTTT. This sequence encodes CASSLFSGQGEFTYNSPLHF.

This clonotype was picked up a small number of times. The chain employs TRBV11-2 and TRBJ2-4, with TRBD2 matching 8 bases. Germline CDR1 reads SGHAT; CDR2 reads FQNNGV. After removal of 2 bases from V and 5 bases from J, the junction contained 2 bases not matched to a gene. This CDR3 contains 14 residues. The CDR3 DNA is TGTGCCAGCAGCTTATCACTAGCGGAAAACATTCAGTACTTC. Translated, it gives CASSLSLAENIQYF. The full variable domain, its missing parts supplied by reference TRBV11-2 and TRBJ2-4, is EAGVAQSPRYKIIEKRQSVAFWCNPISGHATLYWYQQILGQGPKLLIQFQNNGVVDDSQLPKDRFSAERLKGVDSTLKIQPAKLEDSAVYLCASSLSLAENIQYFGAGTRLSVL.

V is TRBV11-2 and J is TRBJ2-1; the D is unclear. V shed 5 bases and J shed 10 bases, with 15 bases lying between them. Per germline, CDR1 SGHAT and CDR2 FQNNGV. This CDR3 contains 13 residues. The CDR3: CASSAAPAVEQFF. CDR3 in DNA: TGTGCCAGCAGCGCGGCGCCAGCCGTCGAGCAGTTCTTC.

This clonotype was seen many times. This chain connects TRBV7-9 to TRBJ2-7; weak D call: TRBD2 (5 bases). Trimming cost V 3 bases and J 1 base, with 10 bases left between them. Germline V gives CDR1 SEHNR, CDR2 FQNEAQ (reference sequence). The CDR3 totals 14 residues. DNA for the CDR3: TGTGCCAGCAGCTTTCCGGGCGGGTCCTACGAGCAGTACTTC. Amino acid sequence: CASSFPGGSYEQYF.